This entry features one TCR beta chain sequence. The sample belongs to a study of CD8+ T cells in alopecia areata. cDNA serving as the sequencing template came from extracted, reverse transcribed RNA. Repertoires were generated with immunoSEQ multiplex PCR, while TCRdb's copy carries only in-frame clones and drops some. Among approximately 59,000 clones listed, roughly half were seen once. The CDR3 is 13 residues long. Germline values: CDR1 SGHRS, CDR2 YFSETQ. With 6 bases removed from V and 1 base from J, the gap between germline ends came to 10 bases. The source is a human donor with alopecia areata. The sequenced sample was CD8+ T cells sorted from blood, obtained at week 0. V usage is TRBV5-1 and J usage is TRBJ1-1; D remains unclear. The CDR3 protein is CASMEEPNTEAFF. The CDR3, as DNA: TGCGCCAGCATGGAGGAACCGAACACTGAAGCTTTCTTT.